A selection of T cell receptor beta chains follows, all from one sample in a study of PD-L1 blockade in urothelial cancer. Sequencing was performed with immunoSEQ multiplex PCR; in TCRdb, only in-frame clones are kept and a portion is missing. The data show 70,000 to 95,000 clones, roughly 84% seen once. This material consisted of PBMCs, taken around atezolizumab (anti-PD-L1) treatment. These receptors originate from a man aged 55 to 70 with urothelial cancer. Both conserved end residues are part of each CDR3. Fields, in order: clone size, D gene, CDR3 length, V gene, J gene, CDR3 DNA, CDR3 protein. D genes are given only for firm matches. A row's size may be missing; if present it is once, few, many or a size class.

.	.	13	TRBV7-2	TRBJ2-3	TGTGCCCAGCAGAGCGGAAACACAGATACGCAGTATTTT	CAQQSGNTDTQYF
.	.	13	TRBV11-1	TRBJ2-7	TGTGCCAGCAGCTCCGGGCCGACTAAGGAGCAGTACTTC	CASSSGPTKEQYF
.	.	15	TRBV18	TRBJ1-1	TGTGCCAGCTCACCTACACCAACCGGGAGAACGGGCGCTTTCTTT	CASSPTPTGRTGAFF
.	.	16	TRBV12-5	TRBJ1-1	TGTGCTAGTGGTTCCTATTCGACAGGCTCTCCAGTTCAAGCTTTCTTT	CASGSYSTGSPVQAFF
few	TRBD1	15	TRBV28	TRBJ1-2	TGTGCCAGCAGTTTGGGGGCAGGGGGCAACTATGGCTACACCTTC	CASSLGAGGNYGYTF
few	.	14	TRBV18	TRBJ1-1	TGTGCCAGCTCACCACGGGCAGGGGTACCTGAAGCTTTCTTT	CASSPRAGVPEAFF
.	TRBD1	17	TRBV28	TRBJ2-5	TGTGCCAGCAGTTTATACCAACCGGGACAGGGGATGGAGACCCAGTACTTC	CASSLYQPGQGMETQYF
.	.	13	TRBV11-3	TRBJ1-1	TGTGCCAGCAGCTTGACAGTGAACACTGAAGCTTTCTTT	CASSLTVNTEAFF
few	.	17	TRBV19	TRBJ1-1	TGTGCCAGTAACACCCAGGGTTCCCTTTCCCTGGGCACTGAAGCTTTCTTT	CASNTQGSLSLGTEAFF
.	TRBD1	15	TRBV4-1	TRBJ1-4	TGCGCCAGCAGCCGACCGACAGGGGGTAATGAAAAACTGTTTTTT	CASSRPTGGNEKLFF
.	.	15	TRBV10-1	TRBJ2-7	TGCGCCAGCAGGCCATTCAGGCTAAGCTCCTACGAGCAGTACTTC	CASRPFRLSSYEQYF
.	TRBD1	13	TRBV10-3	TRBJ1-1	TGTGCCACCAACGCAGGGGGGCACACTGAAGCTTTCTTT	CATNAGGHTEAFF
.	TRBD1	14	TRBV30	TRBJ1-2	TGTGCCTGGAGCCCCGGGACAGCTAACTATGGCTACACCTTC	CAWSPGTANYGYTF
.	.	14	TRBV11-1	TRBJ1-3	TGTGCCAGCAGCTCGTTCCGGTCTGGAAACACCATATATTTT	CASSSFRSGNTIYF
.	.	17	TRBV19	TRBJ2-7	TGTGCCAGTAGTATAAAGGGAGGGGGGACAGGTACCTACGAGCAGTACTTC	CASSIKGGGTGTYEQYF
.	.	17	TRBV5-1	TRBJ2-4	TGCGCCAGCAGCTTGAGTGGGGGGGGGCATTTAGGAAACATTCAGTACTTC	CASSLSGGGHLGNIQYF
.	TRBD1	13	TRBV29-1	TRBJ1-4	TGCAGCGCGACCGGGACAGGGAATGAAAAACTGTTTTTT	CSATGTGNEKLFF
.	TRBD1	12	TRBV7-9	TRBJ2-1	TGTGCCAGCAGCTTAGCCCAGGGGGCTAAATTCTTC	CASSLAQGAKFF
.	TRBD2	16	TRBV10-3	TRBJ2-2	TGTGCCACCACCGGGACTAGCGGGATGAACACCGGGGAGCTGTTTTTT	CATTGTSGMNTGELFF
.	.	15	TRBV6-5	TRBJ1-1	TGTGCCAGCAGTTTCCGCCTGAGACTCCCCGAGGAAGCTTTCTTT	CASSFRLRLPEEAFF
.	.	15	TRBV5-1	TRBJ2-3	TGCGCCAGCAGCCCCAGCGGCGGGCCCGGAGATACGCAGTATTTT	CASSPSGGPGDTQYF
.	TRBD1	14	TRBV10-2	TRBJ2-7	TGCGCCAGCAGTGAGACAGGGGGCTCCTACGAGCAGTACTTC	CASSETGGSYEQYF
.	TRBD2	16	TRBV5-6	TRBJ2-3	TGTGCCAGCAGCTTACTAGCGGGGGGCCTCACAGATACGCAGTATTTT	CASSLLAGGLTDTQYF
.	.	13	TRBV7-3	TRBJ2-7	TGTGCCAGCAGCCCGGGACAAATATACGAGCAGTACTTC	CASSPGQIYEQYF
.	TRBD2	16	TRBV10-2	TRBJ2-3	TGCGCCACCTCCCCTCAGGCGGGGGGGCTCTCAGATACGCAGTATTTT	CATSPQAGGLSDTQYF
.	TRBD1	13	TRBV5-8	TRBJ1-2	TGTGCCAGCAGCCCGGGACAGGGCTATGGCTACACCTTC	CASSPGQGYGYTF
.	TRBD1	15	TRBV18	TRBJ2-6	TGTGCCAGCTCCCCGACAGGGAGTGGGGCCAACGTCCTGGCTTTC	CASSPTGSGANVLAF
.	TRBD1	13	TRBV7-3	TRBJ2-5	TGTGCCAGCAGTCCGGGACAGCAAGAGACCCAGTACTTC	CASSPGQQETQYF
.	.	14	TRBV18	TRBJ2-7	TGTGCCAGCTCACCACGGTTTCCAGCCTACGAGCAGTACTTC	CASSPRFPAYEQYF
.	.	14	TRBV27	TRBJ2-3	TGTGCCAGCCGTGGGACATATGTCACAGATACGCAGTATTTT	CASRGTYVTDTQYF
.	TRBD2	16	TRBV9	TRBJ2-7	TGTGCCAGCAGCGTAGAGGTGGGGACTAGCTCCTACGAGCAGTACTTC	CASSVEVGTSSYEQYF
.	.	13	TRBV19	TRBJ2-7	TGTGCCAGTAGTGATGGGCCTCGCTACGAGCAGTACTTC	CASSDGPRYEQYF
.	TRBD1	15	TRBV2	TRBJ1-2	TGTGCCAGCAGTGTATGGCGACAGGGAGAAATTGGCTACACCTTC	CASSVWRQGEIGYTF
once	TRBD1	15	TRBV7-9	TRBJ2-7	TGTGCCAGCAGCTTAGCCAGGGGGCTTACCTACGAGCAGTACTTC	CASSLARGLTYEQYF
few	.	13	TRBV5-1	TRBJ1-1	TGCGCCAGTCAAGTGGAGCCTAACACTGAAGCTTTCTTT	CASQVEPNTEAFF
.	.	15	TRBV6-5	TRBJ1-2	TGTGCCAGCAGTTACGACATTGGGTTGCCCTATGGCTACACCTTC	CASSYDIGLPYGYTF
once	.	14	TRBV10-3	TRBJ2-7	TGTGCCATCAGTGAGTCGGGGCCCCTGGGCGAGCAGTACTTC	CAISESGPLGEQYF
.	.	12	TRBV6-5	TRBJ1-2	TGTGCCATCAGTAAGGACAGCTATGGCTACACCTTC	CAISKDSYGYTF
.	TRBD2	18	TRBV5-1	TRBJ2-3	TGCGCCAGCAGCCTTGAGCACGATTTCCTAGCGGGCCAAGATACGCAGTATTTT	CASSLEHDFLAGQDTQYF
.	.	15	TRBV27	TRBJ1-5	TGTGCCAGCAGTTTATCCAGGGACCGGGGGGAGCCCCAGCATTTT	CASSLSRDRGEPQHF
few	TRBD1	13	TRBV28	TRBJ1-2	TGTGCCAGCAACGACAGGGGAGCCTATGGCTACACCTTC	CASNDRGAYGYTF